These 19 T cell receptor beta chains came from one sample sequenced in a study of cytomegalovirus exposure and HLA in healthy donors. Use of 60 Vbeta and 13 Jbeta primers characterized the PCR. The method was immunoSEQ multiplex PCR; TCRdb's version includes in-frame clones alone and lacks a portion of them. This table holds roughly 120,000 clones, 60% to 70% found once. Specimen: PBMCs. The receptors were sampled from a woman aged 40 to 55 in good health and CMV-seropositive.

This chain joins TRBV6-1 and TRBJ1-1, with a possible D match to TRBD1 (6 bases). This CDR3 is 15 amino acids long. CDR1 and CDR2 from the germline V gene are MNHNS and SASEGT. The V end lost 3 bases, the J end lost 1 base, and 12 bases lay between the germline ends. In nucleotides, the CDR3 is TGTGCCAGCAGTGACTCGGGACAAGCGAACACTGAAGCTTTCTTT. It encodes CASSDSGQANTEAFF.

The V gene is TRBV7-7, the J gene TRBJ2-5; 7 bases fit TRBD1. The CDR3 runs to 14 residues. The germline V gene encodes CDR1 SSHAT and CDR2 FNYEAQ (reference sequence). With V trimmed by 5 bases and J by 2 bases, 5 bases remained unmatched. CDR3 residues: CASSPGTDQETQYF. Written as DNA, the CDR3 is TGTGCCAGCAGCCCCGGGACAGATCAAGAGACCCAGTACTTC.

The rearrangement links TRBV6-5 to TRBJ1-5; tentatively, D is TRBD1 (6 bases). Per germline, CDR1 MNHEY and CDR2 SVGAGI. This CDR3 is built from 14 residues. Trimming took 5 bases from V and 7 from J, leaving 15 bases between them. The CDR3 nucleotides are TGTGCCAGCAGTGACCCACAGGGTGACCAGCCCCAGCATTTT. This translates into CASSDPQGDQPQHF.

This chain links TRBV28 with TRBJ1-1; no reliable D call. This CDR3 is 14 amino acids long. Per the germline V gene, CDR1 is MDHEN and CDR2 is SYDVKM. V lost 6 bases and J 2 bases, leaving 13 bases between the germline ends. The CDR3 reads CASRAPISNTEAFF. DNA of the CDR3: TGTGCCAGCAGAGCCCCGATTAGCAACACTGAAGCTTTCTTT.

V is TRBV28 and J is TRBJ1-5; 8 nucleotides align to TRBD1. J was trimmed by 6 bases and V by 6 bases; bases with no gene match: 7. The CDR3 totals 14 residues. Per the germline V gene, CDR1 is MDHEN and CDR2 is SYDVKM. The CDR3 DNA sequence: TGTGCCAGCAGCCCCAGGGGGCAAACTCAGCCCCAGCATTTT. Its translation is CASSPRGQTQPQHF.

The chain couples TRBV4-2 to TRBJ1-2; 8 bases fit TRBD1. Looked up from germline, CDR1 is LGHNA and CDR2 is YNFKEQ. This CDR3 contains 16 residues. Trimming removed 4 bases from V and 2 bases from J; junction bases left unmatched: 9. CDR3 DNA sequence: TGTGCCAGCAGCCGAACCCCCGGACAGGGAAACTATGGCTACACCTTC. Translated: CASSRTPGQGNYGYTF.

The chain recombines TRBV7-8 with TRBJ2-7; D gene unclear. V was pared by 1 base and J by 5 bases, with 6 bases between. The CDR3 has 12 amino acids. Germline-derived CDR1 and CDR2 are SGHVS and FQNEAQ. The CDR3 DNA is TGTGCCAGCAGCTTAGGATCTAACGAGCAGTACTTC. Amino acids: CASSLGSNEQYF.

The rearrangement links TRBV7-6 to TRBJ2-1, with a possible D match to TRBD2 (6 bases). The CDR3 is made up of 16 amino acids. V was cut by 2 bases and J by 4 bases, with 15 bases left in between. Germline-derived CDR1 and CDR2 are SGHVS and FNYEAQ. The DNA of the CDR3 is TGTGCCAGCAGCTTAATCACCGGGAGTAGTTACAATGAGCAGTTCTTC. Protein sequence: CASSLITGSSYNEQFF.

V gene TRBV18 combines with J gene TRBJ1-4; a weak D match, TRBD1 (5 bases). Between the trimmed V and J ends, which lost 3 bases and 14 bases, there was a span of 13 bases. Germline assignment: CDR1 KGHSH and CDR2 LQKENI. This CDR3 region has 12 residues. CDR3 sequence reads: CASSPSGLVLFF. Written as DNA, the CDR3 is TGTGCCAGCTCACCGTCAGGGTTAGTTCTGTTTTTT. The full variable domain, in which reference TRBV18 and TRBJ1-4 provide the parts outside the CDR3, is NAGVMQNPRHLVRRRGQEARLRCSPMKGHSHVYWYRQLPEEGLKFMVYLQKENIIDESGMPKERFSAEFPKEGPSILRIQQVVRGDSAAYFCASSPSGLVLFFGSGTQLSVL.

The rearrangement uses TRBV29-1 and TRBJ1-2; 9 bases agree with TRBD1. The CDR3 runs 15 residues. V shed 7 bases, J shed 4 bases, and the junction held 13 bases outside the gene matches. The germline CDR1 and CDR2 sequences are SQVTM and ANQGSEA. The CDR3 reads CSAGGQGSLGYGYTF. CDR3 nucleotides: TGCAGCGCCGGAGGACAGGGGTCTTTAGGCTATGGCTACACCTTC.

CDR3 region: CASSPIRGGDEKLFF. For the CDR3, the DNA is TGTGCCAGCAGCCCCATAAGGGGGGGCGATGAAAAACTGTTTTTT. This chain links TRBV7-8 with TRBJ1-4; a weak D match, TRBD1 (6 bases). V was trimmed by 5 bases and J by 6 bases, leaving 16 bases between them. The germline V gene encodes CDR1 SGHVS and CDR2 FQNEAQ. CDR3 size: 15 residues. The variable domain in full, completed from reference TRBV7-8 and TRBJ1-4, reads GAGVSQSPRYKVAKRGQDVALRCDPISGHVSLFWYQQALGQGPEFLTYFQNEAQLDKSGLPSDRFFAERPEGSVSTLKIQRTQQEDSAVYLCASSPIRGGDEKLFFGSGTQLSVL.

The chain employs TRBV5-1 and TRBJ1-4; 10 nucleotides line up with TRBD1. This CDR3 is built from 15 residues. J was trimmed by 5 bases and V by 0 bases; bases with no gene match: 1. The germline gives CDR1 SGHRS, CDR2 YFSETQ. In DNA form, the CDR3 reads TGCGCCAGCAGCTTGGAGGGACAGGGGAATGAAAAACTGTTTTTT. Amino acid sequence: CASSLEGQGNEKLFF.

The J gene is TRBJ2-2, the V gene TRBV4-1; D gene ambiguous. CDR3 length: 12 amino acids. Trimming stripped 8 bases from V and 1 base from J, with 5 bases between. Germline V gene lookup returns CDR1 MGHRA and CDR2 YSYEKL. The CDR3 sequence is CASRGNTGELFF. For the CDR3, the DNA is TGCGCCAGCCGAGGGAACACCGGGGAGCTGTTTTTT.

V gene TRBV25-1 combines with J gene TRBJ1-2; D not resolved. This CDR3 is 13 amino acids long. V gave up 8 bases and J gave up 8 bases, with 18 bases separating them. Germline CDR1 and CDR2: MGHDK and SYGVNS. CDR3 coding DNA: TGTGCCAGCGGCGAAAGTTTACCCGGGGGCTACACCTTC. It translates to CASGESLPGGYTF.

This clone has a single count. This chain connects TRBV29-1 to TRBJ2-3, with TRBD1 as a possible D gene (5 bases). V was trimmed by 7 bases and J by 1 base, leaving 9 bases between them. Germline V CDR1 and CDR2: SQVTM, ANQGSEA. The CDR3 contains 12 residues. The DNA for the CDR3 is TGCAGCGCCAGGGATGGCACAGATACGCAGTATTTT. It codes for CSARDGTDTQYF.

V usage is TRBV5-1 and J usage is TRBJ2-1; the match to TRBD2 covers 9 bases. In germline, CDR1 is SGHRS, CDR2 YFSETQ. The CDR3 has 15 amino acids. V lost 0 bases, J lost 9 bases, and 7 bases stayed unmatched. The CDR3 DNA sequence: TGCGCCAGCAGCTTGGAGGTAGCGGGAGCGGCTGAGCAGTTCTTC. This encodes CASSLEVAGAAEQFF.

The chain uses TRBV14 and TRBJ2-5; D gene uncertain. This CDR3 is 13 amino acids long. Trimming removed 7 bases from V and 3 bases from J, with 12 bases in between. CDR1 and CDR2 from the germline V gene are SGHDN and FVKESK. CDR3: CASTRSVKETQYF. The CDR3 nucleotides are TGTGCCAGCACCCGGTCTGTAAAAGAGACCCAGTACTTC.

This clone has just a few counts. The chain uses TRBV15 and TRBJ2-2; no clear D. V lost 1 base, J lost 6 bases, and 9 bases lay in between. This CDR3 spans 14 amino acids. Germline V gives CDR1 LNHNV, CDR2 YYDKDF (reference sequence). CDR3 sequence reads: CATSRALEAGELFF. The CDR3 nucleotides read TGTGCCACCAGCAGAGCCCTCGAGGCCGGGGAGCTGTTTTTT.

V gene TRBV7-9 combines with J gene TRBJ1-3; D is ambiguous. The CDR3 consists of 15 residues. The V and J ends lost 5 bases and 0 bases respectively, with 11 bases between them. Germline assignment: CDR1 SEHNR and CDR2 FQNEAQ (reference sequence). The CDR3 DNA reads TGTGCCAGCAGCCCGAGTTTAGCCTCTGGAAACACCATATATTTT. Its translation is CASSPSLASGNTIYF. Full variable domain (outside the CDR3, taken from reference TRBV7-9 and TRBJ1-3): DTGVSQNPRHKITKRGQNVTFRCDPISEHNRLYWYRQTLGQGPEFLTYFQNEAQLEKSRLLSDRFSAERPKGSFSTLEIQRTEQGDSAMYLCASSPSLASGNTIYFGEGSWLTVV.